Presented here are 25 T cell receptor beta chains from one specimen sequenced in a study of identical twins (TCRdb year 2016). Libraries were prepared through 5' RACE. Data came from an Illumina HiSeq 2000. TCRdb passed the public sequencing reads through fastp at Q25 and MiXCR, retaining productive beta sequences. Rows are unified per CDR3 protein, each entry keeping the most common DNA and genes. This sample lists 450,000 to 650,000 distinct CDR3 sequences; approximately 14% were detected once. Jointly, the top ten make up roughly 0.4% of the sample. The data also belong to a second study, concerning yellow fever vaccine responses in identical twins.

Sequenced sample: CD4+ T cells sorted from blood. The receptors were gathered from a woman aged 18-35 years in good health.

This clonotype was observed a few times. The V call is TRBV25-1, the J call TRBJ2-1, with 8 bases aligning to TRBD1. The V gene's germline CDR1 is MGHDK and CDR2 SYGVNS. Unmatched junction bases numbered 3, after V lost 2 bases and J lost 3 bases. There are 15 residues in the CDR3. The CDR3 region is CASSEGQGYYNEQFF. CDR3 nucleotide sequence: TGTGCCAGCAGTGAAGGACAGGGATACTACAATGAGCAGTTCTTC.

The chain recombines TRBV12-3 or TRBV12-4 with TRBJ1-1; TRBD1 might be the D (6 bases). The CDR3 runs to 15 residues. The V end lost 6 bases, the J end lost 1 base, and 15 bases lay between the germline ends. CDR3 region: CASSKTGAGNTEAFF. The CDR3 coding sequence is TGTGCCAGCAGCAAAACGGGGGCCGGGAACACTGAAGCTTTCTTT.

This chain joins TRBV10-1 and TRBJ2-2, with D perhaps TRBD2 (6 bases). Germline CDR1 is WNHNN and CDR2 is SYGVQD (reference sequence). The ends were cut back, 0 bases at V and 1 base at J, with 9 bases in the middle. The CDR3 sequence is 16 residues long. Written as DNA, the CDR3 is TGCGCCAGCAGTGAGTCCCCCGGGGGGAACACCGGGGAGCTGTTTTTT. It specifies CASSESPGGNTGELFF.

This clonotype was seen repeatedly, ten times or more. V and J are TRBV7-3 and TRBJ2-1; the match to TRBD2 covers 10 bases. Per germline, CDR1 SGHTA and CDR2 FQGTGA. The V and J ends lost 1 base and 7 bases, in that order; junction bases with no gene match: 4. CDR3 length: 15 amino acids. CDR3 amino acids: CASSLRASGSNEQFF. The CDR3 region has the DNA TGTGCCAGCAGCTTAAGGGCTAGCGGGAGTAATGAGCAGTTCTTC.

V and J are TRBV28 and TRBJ1-4; D is perhaps TRBD1 (6 bases). CDR3 length equals 13 residues. Trimming cost V 8 bases and J 5 bases, with 12 bases left between them. CDR1 and CDR2 (germline): MDHEN, SYDVKM. The CDR3 DNA sequence: TGTGCCAGCCGCGGGACACCAAATGAAAAACTGTTTTTT. The encoded protein is CASRGTPNEKLFF.

This clonotype was seen a handful of times. The J gene is TRBJ1-1, the V gene TRBV19, with TRBD1 as a possible D gene (5 bases). CDR1 and CDR2 (germline): LNHDA, SQIVND (reference sequence). Deletions cut 7 bases from V and 7 bases from J, with 13 bases between. CDR3 length: 12 amino acids. The CDR3 spells CASNNRNFEAFF. For the CDR3, the DNA is TGTGCCAGTAATAACAGGAACTTTGAAGCTTTCTTT.

This clonotype has just a few counts. The genes are TRBV9 and TRBJ2-5; D may correspond to TRBD1 or TRBD2 (5 bases each). This CDR3 is built from 13 residues. Trimming cost V 0 bases and J 7 bases, with 10 bases left between them. Germline assignment: CDR1 SGDLS and CDR2 YYNGEE. CDR3 coding DNA: TGTGCCAGCAGCGTAGGAGACAGCGGGACCCAGTACTTC. Translation: CASSVGDSGTQYF.

This clonotype has a handful of counts. At one of its ends the junction is not consistent with the germline gene, which may arise from a read error. CDR3 sequence: CSARGLAYNEQFF. As DNA, the CDR3 is TGCAGTGCGAGAGGTCTAGCCTACAATGAGCAGTTCTTC. The rearrangement uses TRBV20-1 and TRBJ2-1, with D unresolved. Looked up from germline, CDR1 is DFQATT and CDR2 is SNEGSKA (reference sequence). The CDR3 loop spans 13 amino acids.

The V call is TRBV5-5, the J call TRBJ2-6; 8 bases line up with TRBD2. The CDR3 consists of 17 residues. Germline values: CDR1 SGHKS, CDR2 YYEKEE (reference sequence). V trimming: 4 bases; J trimming: 0 bases; junction bases outside the gene matches: 6. DNA for the CDR3: TGTGCCAGCAGCCGGGGGGGGGCAATCTCTGGGGCCAACGTCCTGACTTTC. Translating gives CASSRGGAISGANVLTF.

This clonotype was recorded many times. This rearrangement joins TRBV9 to TRBJ1-2; perhaps TRBD1 as D (6 bases). This CDR3 has 15 amino acids. Germline V gives CDR1 SGDLS, CDR2 YYNGEE. Between the trimmed V and J ends, which lost 4 bases and 2 bases, there was a span of 15 bases. The chain's CDR3 is CASSKGGATNYGYTF. In DNA form, the CDR3 reads TGTGCCAGCAGCAAGGGGGGGGCAACGAACTATGGCTACACCTTC.

This clonotype was counted between two and nine times. This rearrangement joins TRBV2 to TRBJ1-2; no definite D call. Germline V gives CDR1 SNHLY, CDR2 FYNNEI. The CDR3 is 13 residues long. V was clipped by 3 bases and J by 4 bases, with 9 bases between them. The CDR3 spells CASSEMTTYGYTF. In nucleotides, the CDR3 is TGTGCCAGCAGTGAGATGACAACCTATGGCTACACCTTC.

J is TRBJ2-7 and V is TRBV7-8; D is possibly TRBD2 (6 bases). The CDR3 sequence is 16 residues long. CDR1 SGHVS and CDR2 FQNEAQ come from the germline V gene. V was clipped by 3 bases and J by 1 base, with 16 bases between them. As DNA, the CDR3 is TGTGCCAGCAGCTTCACTACGGGACTGGTTTCCTACGAGCAGTACTTC. Protein sequence: CASSFTTGLVSYEQYF.

V gene TRBV20-1 combines with J gene TRBJ1-4; TRBD1 agrees at 7 bases. Germline-derived CDR1 and CDR2 are DFQATT and SNEGSKA (reference sequence). The CDR3 runs 13 residues. J lost 2 bases, V lost 7 bases, and 4 bases had no gene match. The CDR3 DNA follows: TGCAGTGGACAGGGTCGGACTAATGAAAAACTGTTTTTT. This sequence encodes CSGQGRTNEKLFF.

This clonotype was detected many times. The gene calls are TRBV29-1 and TRBJ2-1, with TRBD2 matching over 8 bases. After removal of 5 bases from V and 4 bases from J, the junction contained 1 base not matched to a gene. CDR1 and CDR2 (germline): SQVTM, ANQGSEA. The CDR3 length is 12 residues. In DNA, the CDR3 is TGCAGCGTTTCGGGGGGGTACAATGAGCAGTTCTTC. As protein: CSVSGGYNEQFF.

The chain employs TRBV5-1 and TRBJ2-6; 12 bases map to TRBD2. Germline V gene sequence: CDR1 SGHRS, CDR2 YFSETQ. The length of the CDR3 is 19 residues. The junction had 7 bases not matched to a gene; V was cut back by 3 bases and J by 0 bases. The CDR3 DNA sequence: TGCGCCAGCAGCTCTAGGACTAGCGGGGTTGTCTCTGGGGCCAACGTCCTGACTTTC. It yields the protein CASSSRTSGVVSGANVLTF.

This chain links TRBV12-3 or TRBV12-4 with TRBJ1-6; D is uncertain. V dropped 1 base and J dropped 4 bases, with 5 bases sitting between them. The CDR3 has 14 amino acids. CDR3 nucleotides: TGTGCCAGCAGTTTAGAATCTTATAATTCACCCCTCCACTTT. Translating gives CASSLESYNSPLHF.

This chain connects TRBV4-2 to TRBJ2-1; TRBD1 agrees at 10 bases. The CDR3 length is 17 residues. Trimming cost V 0 bases and J 4 bases; bases outside gene matches: 6. The germline V gene has CDR1 LGHNA and CDR2 YNFKEQ. Here the CDR3 DNA reads TGTGCCAGCAGCCAAGACGTCGACAGGGGGCCTTACAATGAGCAGTTCTTC. Amino acid sequence: CASSQDVDRGPYNEQFF.

There are a few counts of this clonotype. The chain combines TRBV20-1 with TRBJ2-3; D is possibly TRBD2 (6 bases). Trimming shortened V by 6 bases and J by 8 bases, and 15 bases separated the two germline ends. The CDR3 is 12 residues long. CDR1 is DFQATT and CDR2 is SNEGSKA in the germline V gene (reference sequence). The CDR3 reads CSALEAGSTQYF. CDR3 coding DNA: TGCAGTGCCCTAGAGGCGGGATCTACGCAGTATTTT.

This clonotype was seen only a few times. The chain has TRBV6-2 or TRBV6-3 and TRBJ2-2; 13 nucleotides line up with TRBD2. J lost 3 bases, V lost 2 bases, and 12 bases had no gene match. Germline CDR1 is MNHEY and CDR2 is SVGEGT. The CDR3 sequence is 20 residues long. CDR3 nucleotide sequence: TGTGCCAGCAGTTACCCACCCACACTAGCGGGAGGGCCCGACACCGGGGAGCTGTTTTTT. Translating it yields CASSYPPTLAGGPDTGELFF.

This clonotype has ten or more counts. The chain uses TRBV12-3 or TRBV12-4 and TRBJ1-2, with D tentatively TRBD1 (6 bases). The length of the CDR3 is 12 residues. Trimming took 4 bases from V and 8 from J, leaving 11 bases between them. CDR3 residues: CASSSGAYGYTF. CDR3 sequence (DNA): TGTGCCAGCAGTTCGGGGGCTTACGGCTACACCTTC.

This clonotype was counted at least ten times. The chain carries TRBV4-1 and TRBJ2-2, with D possibly being TRBD1 (6 bases). The CDR3 is 16 amino acids. V was trimmed by 0 bases and J by 2 bases, leaving 10 bases between them. Germline-derived CDR1 and CDR2 are MGHRA and YSYEKL. In DNA form, the CDR3 reads TGCGCCAGCAGCCAAGATCCAGGGGTTAACACCGGGGAGCTGTTTTTT. Its protein is CASSQDPGVNTGELFF.

Only a few counts were recorded for this clonotype. The chain carries TRBV28 and TRBJ2-7; D ambiguous. The CDR3 has 14 residues. V dropped 7 bases and J dropped 2 bases, with 15 bases sitting between them. Germline V gene data show CDR1 as MDHEN and CDR2 as SYDVKM. CDR3 bases: TGTGCCAGCACCACTTTGGGCATTACCTACGAGCAGTACTTC. Residues: CASTTLGITYEQYF.

This clonotype turned up a few times. This chain uses TRBV6-1 with TRBJ2-5, with 7 positions matching TRBD1. This CDR3 is 13 amino acids long. Germline V gene lookup returns CDR1 MNHNS and CDR2 SASEGT. V gave up 6 bases and J gave up 5 bases; unmatched junction bases: 6. CDR3 DNA sequence: TGTGCCAGCAGCGAACAGGGGTGGGAGACCCAGTACTTC. This codes for CASSEQGWETQYF.

This sequence joins TRBV5-1 and TRBJ2-7; D remains unclear. Germline V gives CDR1 SGHRS, CDR2 YFSETQ. This CDR3 is built from 13 residues. V shed 0 bases and J shed 3 bases, with 7 bases lying between them. The CDR3, as DNA: TGCGCCAGCAGCTTGGAGGTCAGCTACGAGCAGTACTTC. This codes for CASSLEVSYEQYF.

The rearrangement uses TRBV10-3 and TRBJ2-1; D is ambiguous. The CDR3 is made up of 11 amino acids. V lost 8 bases, J lost 8 bases, and 10 bases lay in between. The germline gives CDR1 ENHRY, CDR2 SYGVKD. The CDR3 DNA follows: TGTGCCATCTCCCAATTAGATGAGCAGTTCTTC. Translated: CAISQLDEQFF.